Presented here are 8 T cell receptor beta chains from one specimen sequenced in a study of cytomegalovirus exposure and HLA in healthy donors. Vbeta (60) and Jbeta (13) primers were used in the PCR. TCRdb's copy holds only in-frame clones and misses some; the assay was immunoSEQ multiplex PCR. Of fewer than 150,000 clones detected, roughly two thirds appear once; the ten largest clones hold approximately 15%. The sequencing input was PBMCs. Receptors were obtained from a human donor in good health.

The rearrangement uses TRBV6-4 and TRBJ2-1; TRBD2 matches 7 bases. The germline V gene has CDR1 MRHNA and CDR2 SNTAGT. The CDR3 loop spans 16 amino acids. V shed 5 bases, J shed 2 bases, and the junction held 9 bases outside the gene matches. This CDR3 reads CASSPLLGGTYNEQFF. The CDR3 DNA is TGTGCCAGCAGTCCTTTGTTGGGGGGGACCTACAATGAGCAGTTCTTC.

This clone has just a few counts. This chain links TRBV6-5 with TRBJ2-7; TRBD1 matches 7 bases. The CDR3 is 15 residues long. Per the germline V gene, CDR1 is MNHEY and CDR2 is SVGAGI. V shed 0 bases and J 3 bases; nucleotides not matched to a gene: 5. CDR3: CASSYSGTAFYEQYF. The CDR3 bases are TGTGCCAGCAGTTACTCGGGGACAGCCTTCTACGAGCAGTACTTC.

This clone occurred a few times. The genes are TRBV28 and TRBJ1-1; D is possibly TRBD1 (6 bases). V shed 8 bases and J shed 2 bases, with 9 bases lying between them. Germline assignment: CDR1 MDHEN and CDR2 SYDVKM. CDR3 length equals 12 residues. The CDR3 region has the DNA TGTGCCAGCGGGACACTCAACACTGAAGCTTTCTTT. As protein: CASGTLNTEAFF. The full variable domain, completed using reference TRBV28 and TRBJ1-1, is DVKVTQSSRYLVKRTGEKVFLECVQDMDHENMFWYRQDPGLGLRLIYFSYDVKMKEKGDIPEGYSVSREKKERFSLILESASTNQTSMYLCASGTLNTEAFFGQGTRLTVV.

The table lists this clone with a few counts. The chain combines TRBV5-6 with TRBJ1-6, with D possibly being TRBD1 (6 bases). CDR3 length: 13 residues. Germline V gene data show CDR1 as SGHDT and CDR2 as YYEEEE. V dropped 5 bases and J dropped 4 bases, with 7 bases sitting between them. This chain's CDR3 is CASRQGYNSPLHF. DNA for the CDR3: TGTGCCAGCAGACAGGGATATAATTCACCCCTCCACTTT.

On this clone itself: The junction departs from the called germline gene at one end, perhaps through a read error. This chain links TRBV7-9 with TRBJ2-2; TRBD1 matches 8 bases. The CDR3 has 16 amino acids. Germline CDR1 and CDR2: SEHNR and FQNEAQ (reference sequence). The CDR3 sequence is CSSSLARTGLAGELFF. CDR3 DNA sequence: TGTTCCAGCAGCTTAGCACGGACAGGGCTAGCCGGGGAGCTGTTTTTT. The entire variable domain, with the rest obtained from reference TRBV7-9 and TRBJ2-2, is as follows: DTGVSQNPRHKITKRGQNVTFRCDPISEHNRLYWYRQTLGQGPEFLTYFQNEAQLEKSRLLSDRFSAERPKGSFSTLEIQRTEQGDSAMYLCSSSLARTGLAGELFFGEGSRLTVL.

The chain carries TRBV7-8 and TRBJ1-2, with D unclear. Germline V gives CDR1 SGHVS, CDR2 FQNEAQ. Trimming cost V 1 base and J 0 bases, with 9 bases left between them. CDR3 size: 15 residues. CDR3 loop: CASSLVNRANYGYTF. The CDR3 bases are TGTGCCAGCAGCTTAGTGAACAGAGCTAACTATGGCTACACCTTC.

This sequence joins TRBV6-1 and TRBJ2-5; possible D gene TRBD2, 6 bases. The end of the DNA fits TRBJ2-7 better, so the J call may be wrong. The CDR3 is 14 amino acids. Germline loops: CDR1 MNHNS, CDR2 SASEGT. CDR3 loop: CASSVWGESYEQYF. Here the CDR3 DNA reads TGTGCCAGCAGTGTTTGGGGGGAGTCGTACGAGCAGTACTTC.

In this sample, this clone turned up once. CDR3 nucleotides: TGTGCCAGCAGCGCACGACCTAACAGGGTGGGCAATTCACCCCTCCACTTT. This codes for CASSARPNRVGNSPLHF. The V gene is TRBV9, the J gene TRBJ1-6, with D perhaps TRBD1 (6 bases). The CDR3 is made up of 17 amino acids. CDR1 is SGDLS, CDR2 YYNGEE, per germline. With 3 bases removed from V and 7 bases from J, the gap between germline ends came to 20 bases.